The clone carrying this T cell receptor beta chain showed up just a few times. Its antigen is unidentified. Time point in this sample: week 5, during vaccination. Topical imiquimod was applied with each vaccine dose, which held 300 ug of mutant IDH1 20-mer peptide. The source of the sample is a study of a mutant IDH1 vaccine in newly diagnosed glioma. Across the whole study: Commencement of vaccination occurred 4-6 weeks following radiotherapy alone, or concurrently with temozolomide cycles. Pretreatment consisted of radiotherapy, temozolomide, or both, with most receiving both. General study points: Pseudoprogression seemed unlinked to shifts in top peripheral T cell clonotypes.

The CDR3 contains 11 residues. The V gene lost 8 bases and the J gene lost 1 base, with 5 bases spanning the gap. Germline CDR1 is LNHDA and CDR2 is SQIVND (reference sequence). Clones were sequenced by immunoSEQ multiplex PCR, and TCRdb holds only the in-frame ones, with some missing. Of tens of thousands of clones in the sample, 80% to 90% were seen once. The sequenced sample was PBMCs, obtained from a glioma patient whose treatment included an IDH1 peptide vaccine. The chain joins TRBV19 to TRBJ1-1; D call uncertain. This clonotype originated in a man aged 18 to 35 with glioma. CDR3 sequence (DNA): TGTGCCAGTGGAAGGAACACTGAAGCTTTCTTT. It yields the protein CASGRNTEAFF.